This T cell receptor beta chain is drawn from a study of CD8+CD57+ T cells in acquired aplastic anemia (dated by TCRdb to 2016 to 2018). Regarding the complete study: Extracted DNA from sorted CD4+ and CD8+ cells averaged approximately 3 ug, ranging from roughly 0.2 to 30 ug. For healthy donor samples, the average read count was approximately 10 million for CD4+ cells and around 12 million for CD8+ cells.

Genomic DNA served as template for TCR beta VDJ combination and CDR3 sequence profiling. An Illumina HiSeq 2000 was the platform used for TCR repertoire sequencing. Processing in the source paper ran as follows. Repertoire assessment relied on Simpson's diversity index, CDR3 size and DJ length profiles, and TRBV/TRBJ rearrangement plots. Whichever DNA sequence was most abundant in the deep sequencing data was defined as the immunodominant clone. CDR3 amino acid sequences were checked for sharing across subjects and were also compared against the VDJdb database and published repertoires. TCRdb reran the public reads through fastp at Q25 and MiXCR, keeping productive beta chains. Every entry covers one CDR3 protein and lists the most common genes and DNA from its rows. TCRdb's processing, not the authors', yielded these V and J calls. In this sample the table shows just over 400,000 distinct CDR3 sequences, roughly 64% of which occur a single time. The ten biggest clones cover more than 3.5% of the sample.

In the case of this clonotype: Its antigen target is currently unknown. No quality values exist for individual bases; no much larger clone is one base distant.

The trim is 3 bases for V and 2 bases for J, with a gap of 18 bases between the germline ends. From the cysteine up to the phenylalanine, the CDR3 has a length of 16 residues. Solely the CDR3 DNA is kept, with 48 bases framed from the first base. Reading the germline V gene gives CDR1 SGHRS and CDR2 YFSETQ. The study deep-sequenced TCR repertoires of sorted CD4+ and CD8+ blood T cells from severe aplastic anemia patients and healthy subjects. Ficoll-Paque density gradient centrifugation was used to isolate peripheral blood mononuclear cells. Before DNA extraction, CD4+ and CD8+ T cells were sorted with FACS or magnetic beads. Results the study describes overall, beyond this receptor: Patients and healthy controls showed no significant difference in CD8+ Simpson's diversity (P=0.060). Roughly 30 CD8+ CDR3 sequences were shared between patients and controls but appeared highly expressed in patients and within their immunodominant clones.

The sequence is built from TRBV5-1 and TRBJ2-7; perhaps TRBD1 is the D gene, with 6 bases matching. This TCR derives from a human donor in good health, serving as a control. What was sequenced was sorted CD4+, CD8+, or CD8+CD57+ T cells (not recorded which) from PBMCs. The CDR3: CASSSPTGPNPYEQYF. The DNA sequence follows: TGCGCCAGCAGCTCCCCGACAGGCCCCAATCCCTACGAGCAGTACTTC. This CDR3, with the reference TRBV5-1 and TRBJ2-7 proteins standing in past its ends, gives the full variable domain KAGVTQTPRYLIKTRGQQVTLSCSPISGHRSVSWYQQTPGQGLQFLFEYFSETQRNKGNFPGRFSGRQFSNSRSEMNVSTLELGDSALYLCASSSPTGPNPYEQYFGPGTRLTVT.